The clone carrying this TCR beta chain occurred a few times. Profiled with immunoSEQ multiplex PCR; TCRdb holds only in-frame clones, not every one. Of about 2 million clones listed, about 94% are singletons. These data are taken from a study of shared clonotypes between healthy human individuals. Naive CD8 isolation took CD45RO-negative cells positively selected for CCR7 and excluded terminally differentiated effector memory CD45RA+ cells. The source material was naive CD8+ T cells sorted from blood. This clonotype originated in a man aged 18 to 30 in good health.

This chain's CDR3 is CASSLEGRVQSNYGYTF. The DNA of the CDR3 is TGTGCCAGCAGCTTAGAGGGGAGGGTACAGAGTAACTATGGCTACACCTTC. The rearrangement links TRBV11-2 to TRBJ1-2; no clear D gene. V lost 0 bases to trimming and J lost 1 base, with 15 bases between them. Germline CDR1 and CDR2: SGHAT and FQNNGV. This CDR3 is 17 amino acids long.